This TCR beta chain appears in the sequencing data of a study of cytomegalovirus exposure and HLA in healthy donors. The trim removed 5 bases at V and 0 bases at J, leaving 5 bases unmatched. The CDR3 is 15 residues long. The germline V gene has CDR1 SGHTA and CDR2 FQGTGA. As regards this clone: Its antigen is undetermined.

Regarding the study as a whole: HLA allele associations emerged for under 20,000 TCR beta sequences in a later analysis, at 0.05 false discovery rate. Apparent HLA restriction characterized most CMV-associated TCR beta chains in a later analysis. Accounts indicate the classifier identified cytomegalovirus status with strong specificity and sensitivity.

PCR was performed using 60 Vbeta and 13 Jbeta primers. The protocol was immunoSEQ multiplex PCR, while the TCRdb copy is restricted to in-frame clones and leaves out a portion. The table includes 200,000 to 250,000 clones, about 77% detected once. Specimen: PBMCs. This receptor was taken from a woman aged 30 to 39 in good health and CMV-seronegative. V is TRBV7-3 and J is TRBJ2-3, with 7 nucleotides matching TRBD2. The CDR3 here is CASSELAGSTDTQYF. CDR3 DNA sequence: TGTGCCAGCAGCGAATTAGCGGGTAGCACAGATACGCAGTATTTT.